The 18 T cell receptor beta chains listed next were all sequenced from one sample in a study of blood T cell repertoires in COVID-19. Assay used: immunoSEQ multiplex PCR; TCRdb lists only in-frame clones, some missing. This sample yields under 500,000 clones, of which roughly 89% are seen a single time; 4.3% belongs to the top ten. Source material: peripheral blood. The receptors originated from a woman aged 30 to 39 with acute or convalescent COVID-19.

V gene TRBV6-5 combines with J gene TRBJ2-1; D possibly corresponds to TRBD1 (6 bases). CDR3 length: 15 amino acids. Per germline, CDR1 MNHEY and CDR2 SVGAGI. V was shortened by 6 bases and J by 0 bases, with 12 bases between the two germline ends. CDR3 DNA sequence: TGTGCCAGCAGCCTGGGACAAAGCTCCTACAATGAGCAGTTCTTC. It codes for CASSLGQSSYNEQFF.

The chain joins TRBV7-2 to TRBJ2-7; TRBD1 matches 9 bases. After removal of 4 bases from V and 2 bases from J, the junction contained 6 bases not matched to a gene. CDR1 is SGHTA, CDR2 FQGNSA, per germline. This CDR3 is built from 15 residues. This CDR3 reads CASSYNYRGPYEQYF. The CDR3 nucleotides read TGTGCCAGCAGCTATAATTACAGGGGGCCCTACGAGCAGTACTTC.

The chain recombines TRBV5-1 with TRBJ1-1; no definite D call. The CDR3 extends over 13 amino acids. Trimming took 0 bases from V and 1 from J, leaving 4 bases between them. Per the germline V gene, CDR1 is SGHRS and CDR2 is YFSETQ. CDR3 nucleotides: TGCGCCAGCAGCTTGGATCAGAACACTGAAGCTTTCTTT. It is translated as CASSLDQNTEAFF.

The table lists this clone with a few counts. The chain uses TRBV7-9 and TRBJ1-2; D not certain. Germline loops: CDR1 SEHNR, CDR2 FQNEAQ (reference sequence). This CDR3 has 15 residues. V was cut by 3 bases and J by 8 bases, with 19 bases left in between. CDR3 nucleotide sequence: TGTGCCAGCAGCTTTGGGTCAGGATTTGCCCGGGGCTACACCTTC. Translated, it gives CASSFGSGFARGYTF.

This sequence joins TRBV10-3 and TRBJ2-3; 7 bases line up with TRBD1. The V segment lost 6 bases and the J segment 3 bases; nucleotides outside the gene matches: 9. The germline V gene encodes CDR1 ENHRY and CDR2 SYGVKD. This CDR3 contains 15 residues. The DNA of the CDR3 is TGTGCCATCAGCGAGAGGGGGCTGCTGACAGATACGCAGTATTTT. It specifies CAISERGLLTDTQYF.

V usage is TRBV4-1 and J usage is TRBJ1-6; 8 positions agree with TRBD1. This CDR3 has 16 residues. Germline V gene lookup returns CDR1 MGHRA and CDR2 YSYEKL. V shed 2 bases and J 8 bases; nucleotides not matched to a gene: 8. CDR3 DNA: TGCGCCAGCAGCCAAAAGGGGGACAGGTCTGATTCACCCCTCCACTTT. Translating gives CASSQKGDRSDSPLHF.

This chain connects TRBV5-5 to TRBJ2-3; 9 bases line up with TRBD1. Losses at the gene ends were 0 bases for V and 1 base for J; bases not matched to a gene: 3. The CDR3 covers 16 residues. Germline V gene sequence: CDR1 SGHKS, CDR2 YYEKEE (reference sequence). The CDR3 DNA sequence: TGTGCCAGCAGCTTGGTCGGGGACAGGGGCACAGATACGCAGTATTTT. This gives the protein CASSLVGDRGTDTQYF. The full variable domain, with the rest looked up from reference TRBV5-5 and TRBJ2-3, is DAGVTQSPTHLIKTRGQQVTLRCSPISGHKSVSWYQQVLGQGPQFIFQYYEKEERGRGNFPDRFSARQFPNYSSELNVNALLLGDSALYLCASSLVGDRGTDTQYFGPGTRLTVL.

J is TRBJ1-1 and V is TRBV12-3 or TRBV12-4; D is undetermined. The length of the CDR3 is 13 residues. With 4 bases removed from V and 6 bases from J, the gap between germline ends came to 12 bases. The CDR3 nucleotides read TGTGCCAGCAGTTCCTATCCGGGATCTGAAGCTTTCTTT. Encoded protein: CASSSYPGSEAFF.

This clone was recorded only once. The chain recombines TRBV7-3 with TRBJ2-3; 9 nucleotides agree with TRBD1. Germline CDR1 and CDR2: SGHTA and FQGTGA. The V and J ends lost 5 bases and 5 bases, in that order; junction bases with no gene match: 8. The CDR3 is 15 residues long. The CDR3 coding sequence is TGTGCCAGCAGCCGCGGGACAGGGAAAGTAGATACGCAGTATTTT. This translates into CASSRGTGKVDTQYF.

V usage is TRBV5-5 and J usage is TRBJ2-3, with unresolved D. Germline values: CDR1 SGHKS, CDR2 YYEKEE (reference sequence). V gave up 4 bases and J gave up 0 bases, with 12 bases separating them. The CDR3 covers 15 residues. CDR3 sequence (DNA): TGTGCCAGCAGCCCCGGTGACACTAGCACAGATACGCAGTATTTT. The encoded protein is CASSPGDTSTDTQYF.

The V and J genes are TRBV5-1 and TRBJ2-3; 7 positions agree with TRBD2. Germline CDR1 SGHRS, CDR2 YFSETQ. CDR3 length equals 17 residues. Germline trimming cut 1 base from V and 5 bases from J; bases unmatched to any gene: 13. In DNA form, the CDR3 reads TGCGCCAGCAGCTTGTTTATGAGCGGGGAGGTCGGAGATACGCAGTATTTT. This codes for CASSLFMSGEVGDTQYF.

The chain has TRBV10-3 and TRBJ2-5, with D perhaps TRBD2 (6 bases). CDR1 and CDR2 (germline): ENHRY, SYGVKD. The germline V and J ends were trimmed by 3 bases and 4 bases, with 24 bases remaining between them. This CDR3 region has 18 residues. The CDR3 DNA sequence: TGTGCCATCAGTGATGGGGTGATGGGGGGTGGGGGTCTAGAGACCCAGTACTTC. Its protein product is CAISDGVMGGGGLETQYF.

This clone was observed a single time. The CDR3 DNA reads TGCGCCAGCAGTTTTATACTAGGGACAGGGATCACCCTTTACAATGAGCAGTTCTTC. It specifies CASSFILGTGITLYNEQFF. The V and J genes are TRBV10-1 and TRBJ2-1, with 9 positions matching TRBD1. This CDR3 has 19 residues. CDR1 WNHNN and CDR2 SYGVQD come from the germline V gene (reference sequence). After removal of 5 bases from V and 4 bases from J, the junction contained 18 bases not matched to a gene.

Concerning this clone itself: Other DNA sequences from this sample encode an identical CDR3 as well. The chain employs TRBV9 and TRBJ2-3, with TRBD2 identical over 10 bases. With 3 bases clipped from V and 2 bases from J, the junction kept 3 bases outside the gene matches. The CDR3 has 15 residues. The germline CDR1 and CDR2 sequences are SGDLS and YYNGEE. The chain's CDR3 is CASSGTSGNTDTQYF. Here the CDR3 DNA reads TGTGCCAGCAGCGGAACTAGCGGGAACACAGATACGCAGTATTTT.

The chain is built from TRBV24-1 and TRBJ1-1; 7 bases align to TRBD1. The J segment lost 1 base and the V segment lost 5 bases, leaving 9 bases of the junction unmatched. The germline V gene has CDR1 KGHDR and CDR2 SFDVKD. The CDR3 totals 16 residues. Written as DNA, the CDR3 is TGTGCCACCAGTGTCCCCCGGACAGGAGAGAACACTGAAGCTTTCTTT. Encoded protein: CATSVPRTGENTEAFF.

The chain joins TRBV12-5 to TRBJ2-3; 9 bases fit TRBD1. The ends lost 1 base at V and 4 bases at J; junction bases unmatched: 3. The length of the CDR3 is 15 residues. Germline-derived CDR1 and CDR2 are LGHNT and FRNRAP. The DNA of the CDR3 is TGTGCTAGTGGTTTGGGACAGGGGGGTCCAGATACGCAGTATTTT. This translates into CASGLGQGGPDTQYF. The variable domain in full, with the rest retrieved from reference TRBV12-5 and TRBJ2-3, is DARVTQTPRHKVTEMGQEVTMRCQPILGHNTVFWYRQTMMQGLELLAYFRNRAPLDDSGMPKDRFSAEMPDATLATLKIQPSEPRDSAVYFCASGLGQGGPDTQYFGPGTRLTVL.

The chain couples TRBV5-1 to TRBJ1-2; D is unclear. This CDR3 is 15 amino acids long. Germline V gives CDR1 SGHRS, CDR2 YFSETQ. V shed 3 bases and J shed 4 bases, with 16 bases lying between them. The CDR3 nucleotides read TGCGCCAGCAGCTACCATACGGCGGATTTCTATGGCTACACCTTC. This translates into CASSYHTADFYGYTF.

V is TRBV19 and J is TRBJ2-7; possibly TRBD1 for D (5 bases). The CDR3 runs to 15 residues. Trimming stripped 0 bases from V and 3 bases from J, with 12 bases between. Per the germline V gene, CDR1 is LNHDA and CDR2 is SQIVND (reference sequence). This chain's CDR3 is CASSIEGTGSYEQYF. CDR3 nucleotides: TGTGCCAGTAGTATAGAAGGAACAGGCAGCTACGAGCAGTACTTC.